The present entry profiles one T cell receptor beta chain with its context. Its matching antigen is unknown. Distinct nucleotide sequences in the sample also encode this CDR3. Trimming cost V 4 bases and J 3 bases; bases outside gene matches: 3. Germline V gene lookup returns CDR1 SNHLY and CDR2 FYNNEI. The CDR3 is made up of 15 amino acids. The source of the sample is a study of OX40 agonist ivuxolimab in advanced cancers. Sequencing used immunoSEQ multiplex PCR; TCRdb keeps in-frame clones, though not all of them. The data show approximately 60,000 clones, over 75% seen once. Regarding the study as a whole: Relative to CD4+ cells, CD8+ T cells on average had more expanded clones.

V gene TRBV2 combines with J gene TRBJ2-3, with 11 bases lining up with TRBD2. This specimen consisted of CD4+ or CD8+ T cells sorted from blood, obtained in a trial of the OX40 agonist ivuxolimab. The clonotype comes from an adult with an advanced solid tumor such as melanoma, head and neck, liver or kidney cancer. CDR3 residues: CASSVAGGRTDTQYF. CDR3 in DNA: TGTGCCAGCAGTGTAGCGGGGGGGAGGACAGATACGCAGTATTTT.